Detailed here is one TCR beta chain. A J-beta primer mix and a sample-barcoded 5' primer were used in a second PCR of roughly 7 to 12 cycles. Per-sample output comprised a minimum of 2.5 million paired-end reads containing CDR3. TCRdb passed the 5' RACE reads through MiXCR, listing each CDR3 protein once. The repertoire holds 1.5 million to 2 million distinct CDR3 sequences, with around half as singletons. It was about 9.4 milliliters of peripheral blood that were drawn from each donor. Per-sample yields of isolated PBMCs were at least 6.5 million. Total RNA extracted from each sample amounted to at least 6 micrograms. The record originates from a study of blood T cells in healthy people across ages. The V end was cut by 6 bases, the J end by 2 bases, with 10 bases between. The germline V gene encodes CDR1 MNHEY and CDR2 SMNVEV (reference sequence). This CDR3 is 13 amino acids long.

Sample: blood. The V call is TRBV27, the J call TRBJ1-1, with D unclear. This clonotype was sampled from a woman between 35 and 50 years old in good health. CDR3 sequence reads: CASRHTANTEAFF. The DNA for the CDR3 is TGTGCCAGCAGGCATACAGCCAACACTGAAGCTTTCTTT.